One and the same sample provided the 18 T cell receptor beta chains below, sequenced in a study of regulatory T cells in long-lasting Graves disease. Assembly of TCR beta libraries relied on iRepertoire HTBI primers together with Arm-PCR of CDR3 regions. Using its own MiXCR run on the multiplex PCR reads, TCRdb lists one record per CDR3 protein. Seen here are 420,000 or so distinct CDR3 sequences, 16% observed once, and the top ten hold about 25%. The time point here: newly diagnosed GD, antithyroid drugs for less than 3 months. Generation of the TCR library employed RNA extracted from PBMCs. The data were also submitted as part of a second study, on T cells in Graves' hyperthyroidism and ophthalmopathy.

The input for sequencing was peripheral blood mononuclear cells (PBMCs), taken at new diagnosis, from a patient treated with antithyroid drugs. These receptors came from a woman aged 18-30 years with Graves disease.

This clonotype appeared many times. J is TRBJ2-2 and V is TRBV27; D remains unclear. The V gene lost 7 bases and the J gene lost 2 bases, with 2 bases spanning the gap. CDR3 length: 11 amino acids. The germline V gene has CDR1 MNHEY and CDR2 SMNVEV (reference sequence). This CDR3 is CASTNTGELFF. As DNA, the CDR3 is TGTGCCAGCACCAACACCGGGGAGCTGTTTTTT.

In nucleotides, the CDR3 is TGTGCCAGCAGCTACGCCTTAGGGGGTTATAGGGTCCAAGAGACCCAGTACTTC. Its protein is CASSYALGGYRVQETQYF. The rearrangement uses TRBV7-6 and TRBJ2-5; D is perhaps TRBD1 (6 bases). Germline V CDR1 and CDR2: SGHVS, FNYEAQ. Trimming left V 4 bases short and J 1 base short, with 22 bases between. There are 18 residues in the CDR3.

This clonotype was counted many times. The CDR3, as DNA: TGTGCCAGCAGTCAGGCTAGCGCGATAAATGAGCAGTTCTTC. Amino acid sequence: CASSQASAINEQFF. The chain uses TRBV28 and TRBJ2-1, with TRBD2 as a possible D gene (6 bases). The length of the CDR3 is 14 residues. Per the germline V gene, CDR1 is MDHEN and CDR2 is SYDVKM. Trimming removed 5 bases at V and 7 bases at J, with 15 bases between.

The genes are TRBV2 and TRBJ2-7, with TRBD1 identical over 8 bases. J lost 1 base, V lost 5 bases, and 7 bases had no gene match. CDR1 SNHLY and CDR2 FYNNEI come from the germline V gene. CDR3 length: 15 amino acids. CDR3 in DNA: TGTGCCAGCAGTCAGGACGGACAGGGATCCTACGAGCAGTACTTC. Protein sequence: CASSQDGQGSYEQYF.

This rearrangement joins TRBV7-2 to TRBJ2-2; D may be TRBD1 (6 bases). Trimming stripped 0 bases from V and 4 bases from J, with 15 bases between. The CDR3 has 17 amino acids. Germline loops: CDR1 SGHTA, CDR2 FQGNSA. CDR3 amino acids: CASSLAPQGLFTGELFF. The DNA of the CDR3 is TGTGCCAGCAGCTTAGCCCCCCAGGGGCTTTTCACCGGGGAGCTGTTTTTT.

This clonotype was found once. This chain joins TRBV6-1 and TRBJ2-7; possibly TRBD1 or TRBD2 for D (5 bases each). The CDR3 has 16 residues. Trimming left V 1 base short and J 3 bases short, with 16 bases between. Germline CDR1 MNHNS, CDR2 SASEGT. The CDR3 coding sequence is TGTGCCAGCAGTGAAGGATGGGGGAATATTATCTACGAGCAGTACTTC. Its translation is CASSEGWGNIIYEQYF.

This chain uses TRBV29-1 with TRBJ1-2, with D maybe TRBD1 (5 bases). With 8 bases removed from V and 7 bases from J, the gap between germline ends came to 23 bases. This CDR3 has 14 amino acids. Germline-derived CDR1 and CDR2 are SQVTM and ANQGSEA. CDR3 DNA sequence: TGCAGCACGATGGACACCACCCAAGGTTTTGGCTACACCTTC. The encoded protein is CSTMDTTQGFGYTF.

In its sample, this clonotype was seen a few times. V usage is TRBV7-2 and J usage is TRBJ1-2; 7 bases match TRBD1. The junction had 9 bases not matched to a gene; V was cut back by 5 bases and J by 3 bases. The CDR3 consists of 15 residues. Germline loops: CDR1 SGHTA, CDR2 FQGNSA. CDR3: CASSRGQPTDYGYTF. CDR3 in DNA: TGTGCCAGCAGCCGGGGACAGCCAACGGACTATGGCTACACCTTC.

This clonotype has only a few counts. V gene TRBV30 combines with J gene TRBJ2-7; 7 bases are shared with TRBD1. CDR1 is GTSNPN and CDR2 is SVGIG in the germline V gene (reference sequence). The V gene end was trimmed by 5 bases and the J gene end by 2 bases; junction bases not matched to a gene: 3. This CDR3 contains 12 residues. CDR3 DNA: TGTGCCTGGGGACAGGTTACCTACGAGCAGTACTTC. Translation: CAWGQVTYEQYF.

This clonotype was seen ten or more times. The CDR3 DNA reads TGTGCCAGCAGCCAAGGGGGACAGGGGGCTATCGAGCAGTACTTC. Residues: CASSQGGQGAIEQYF. This chain uses TRBV3-1 with TRBJ2-7, with 12 bases matching TRBD1. The CDR3 is 15 amino acids. Germline V gene sequence: CDR1 LGHDT, CDR2 YNNKEL (reference sequence). Trimming removed 1 base from V and 6 bases from J; junction bases left unmatched: 4.

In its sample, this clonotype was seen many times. The CDR3 DNA reads as TGCGCCAGCAGCTGGCAGGGTCTCAGCTCCTACGAGCAGTACTTC. Its protein product is CASSWQGLSSYEQYF. J is TRBJ2-7 and V is TRBV5-1; possibly TRBD1 for D (5 bases). The V gene lost 3 bases and the J gene lost 0 bases, with 13 bases spanning the gap. The V gene's germline CDR1 is SGHRS and CDR2 YFSETQ. CDR3 length: 15 residues. The full variable domain, in which reference TRBV5-1 and TRBJ2-7 provide the parts outside the CDR3, is KAGVTQTPRYLIKTRGQQVTLSCSPISGHRSVSWYQQTPGQGLQFLFEYFSETQRNKGNFPGRFSGRQFSNSRSEMNVSTLELGDSALYLCASSWQGLSSYEQYFGPGTRLTVT.

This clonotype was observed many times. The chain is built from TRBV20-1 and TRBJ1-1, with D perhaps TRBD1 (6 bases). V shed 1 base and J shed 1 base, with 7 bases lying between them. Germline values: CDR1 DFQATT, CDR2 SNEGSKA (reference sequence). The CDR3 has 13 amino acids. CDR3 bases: TGCAGTGCTAGAGGGACAGCGAACACTGAAGCTTTCTTT. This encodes CSARGTANTEAFF.

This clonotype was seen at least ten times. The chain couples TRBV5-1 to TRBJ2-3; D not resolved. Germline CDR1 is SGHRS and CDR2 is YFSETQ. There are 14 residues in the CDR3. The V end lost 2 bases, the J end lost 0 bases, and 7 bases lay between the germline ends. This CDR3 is CASSFTGSTDTQYF. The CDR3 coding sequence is TGCGCCAGCAGCTTTACCGGGAGCACAGATACGCAGTATTTT.

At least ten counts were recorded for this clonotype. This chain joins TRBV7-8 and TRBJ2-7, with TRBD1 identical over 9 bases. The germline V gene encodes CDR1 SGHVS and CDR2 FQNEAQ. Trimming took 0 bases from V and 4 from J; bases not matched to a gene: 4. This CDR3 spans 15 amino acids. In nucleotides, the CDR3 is TGTGCCAGCAGCTTAGCAATACAGGGGGCTTACGAGCAGTACTTC. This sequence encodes CASSLAIQGAYEQYF.

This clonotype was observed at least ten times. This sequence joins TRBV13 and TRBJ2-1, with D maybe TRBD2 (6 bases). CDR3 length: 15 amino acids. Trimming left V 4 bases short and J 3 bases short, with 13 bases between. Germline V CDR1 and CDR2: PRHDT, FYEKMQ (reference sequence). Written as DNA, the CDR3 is TGTGCCAGCAGCTCGGGGGAGTCTGACTACAATGAGCAGTTCTTC. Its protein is CASSSGESDYNEQFF.

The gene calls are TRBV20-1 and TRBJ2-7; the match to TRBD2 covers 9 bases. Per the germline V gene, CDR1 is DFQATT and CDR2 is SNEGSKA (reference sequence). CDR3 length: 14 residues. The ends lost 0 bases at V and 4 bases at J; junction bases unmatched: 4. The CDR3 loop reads CSARESGGRYEQYF. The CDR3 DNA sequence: TGCAGTGCTAGAGAGAGCGGGGGGAGGTACGAGCAGTACTTC.

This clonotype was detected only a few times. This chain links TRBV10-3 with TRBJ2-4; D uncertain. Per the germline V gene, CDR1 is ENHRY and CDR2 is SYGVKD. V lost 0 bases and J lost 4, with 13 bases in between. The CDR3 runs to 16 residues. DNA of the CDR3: TGTGCCATCAGTGAGTCGACTGGGCCCGAAAAAAACATTCAGTACTTC. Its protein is CAISESTGPEKNIQYF.

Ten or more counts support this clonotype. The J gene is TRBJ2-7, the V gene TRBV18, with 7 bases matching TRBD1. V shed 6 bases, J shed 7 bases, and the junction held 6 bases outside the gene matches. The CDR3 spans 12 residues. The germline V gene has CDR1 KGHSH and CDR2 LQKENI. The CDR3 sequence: CASSRQGFEQYF. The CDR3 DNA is TGTGCCAGCTCCAGACAGGGTTTTGAGCAGTACTTC.